The source of this TCR beta chain is a study of blood T cell repertoires in COVID-19. Study context: Both acute and convalescent COVID-19 samples were obtained from the United States, Italy and Spain. Sample material is recorded as cDNA or gDNA derived from T cells, B-cell-depleted T cells, or PBMCs.

Clones were sequenced by immunoSEQ multiplex PCR, and TCRdb holds only the in-frame ones, with some missing. The table lists under 450,000 clones, more than 75% of them singletons, with more than 0.85% in the top ten. CDR3 length: 17 residues. CDR1 and CDR2 from the germline V gene are KGHSH and LQKENI. Unmatched junction bases numbered 11, after V lost 2 bases and J lost 4 bases. V is TRBV18 and J is TRBJ1-5, with 7 bases identical to TRBD1. Sequenced input: peripheral blood. The source is a human donor with acute or convalescent COVID-19. The donor label of this sample is uncertain. As DNA, the CDR3 is TGTGCCAGCTCACCAGAGGTTTCCAGGGGGAAGAATCAGCCCCAGCATTTT. Its translation: CASSPEVSRGKNQPQHF.